This entry lists 5 T cell receptor beta chains sequenced from one sample in a study of T cell changes during pregnancy in multiple sclerosis. Clones were sequenced by immunoSEQ multiplex PCR, and TCRdb holds only the in-frame ones, with some missing. Of tens of thousands of clones in the sample, 75% to 90% were seen once. Specimen: CD4+ T cells from peripheral blood mononuclear cells, collected in the first trimester of pregnancy. These receptors came from a female donor with multiple sclerosis, enrolled in a pregnancy study.

V usage is TRBV7-9 and J usage is TRBJ2-1; weak D call: TRBD2 (6 bases). Germline loops: CDR1 SEHNR, CDR2 FQNEAQ (reference sequence). V was cut by 1 base and J by 8 bases, with 21 bases left in between. This CDR3 is built from 17 residues. The CDR3 sequence is CASSLGRVSQGLDEQFF. CDR3 coding DNA: TGTGCCAGCAGCTTAGGGAGGGTGAGTCAGGGTTTGGATGAGCAGTTCTTC.

The V gene is TRBV6-5, the J gene TRBJ1-1; D remains ambiguous. CDR1 is MNHEY, CDR2 SVGAGI, per germline. The CDR3 is 15 amino acids. Trimming stripped 3 bases from V and 4 bases from J, with 15 bases between. CDR3 amino acids: CASSYLRRAGTEAFF. The DNA for the CDR3 is TGTGCCAGCAGTTATCTTCGCCGGGCGGGCACTGAAGCTTTCTTT.

A remark on this clone: Other DNA variants within this sample encode the same CDR3. The rearrangement links TRBV6-1 to TRBJ1-2; D remains ambiguous. The V and J ends lost 6 bases and 4 bases respectively, with 3 bases between them. The CDR3 runs to 10 residues. CDR1 and CDR2 from the germline V gene are MNHNS and SASEGT. The CDR3 loop reads CASSLYGYTF. The CDR3 bases are TGTGCCAGCAGCCTCTATGGCTACACCTTC.

The chain combines TRBV30 with TRBJ2-1, with 7 bases lining up with TRBD2. This CDR3 comprises 12 residues. Germline-derived CDR1 and CDR2 are GTSNPN and SVGIG (reference sequence). Trimming removed 7 bases from V and 4 bases from J; junction bases left unmatched: 4. The CDR3 sequence: CASRGLYNEQFF. CDR3 coding DNA: TGTGCCTCAAGGGGACTATACAATGAGCAGTTCTTC.

The chain links TRBV18 to TRBJ2-1; 16 bases are shared with TRBD2. From germline, CDR1 is KGHSH and CDR2 LQKENI. This CDR3 region has 16 residues. The V segment lost 3 bases and the J segment 10 bases; nucleotides outside the gene matches: 6. In nucleotides, the CDR3 is TGTGCCAGCTCACCCGGGACTAGCGGGGGGGCTGACGAGCAGTTCTTC. This sequence encodes CASSPGTSGGADEQFF.